Below are 17 T cell receptor beta chains sequenced from a single sample in a study of CD8+ T cells in alopecia areata. The sequencing template was cDNA reverse transcribed from extracted RNA. Profiled with immunoSEQ multiplex PCR; TCRdb holds only in-frame clones, not every one. The sample carries about 150,000 clones, more than 45% recorded once. Sequenced sample: CD4+ T cells sorted from blood. The receptors come from a human donor with alopecia areata.

The chain joins TRBV27 to TRBJ1-2; 10 bases match TRBD1. With 0 bases clipped from V and 6 bases from J, the junction kept 1 base outside the gene matches. CDR3 length: 14 residues. Germline V gene sequence: CDR1 MNHEY, CDR2 SMNVEV (reference sequence). In DNA form, the CDR3 reads TGTGCCAGCAGTTTATCCGACAGGGGGCATGGCTACACCTTC. Its protein product is CASSLSDRGHGYTF.

This chain uses TRBV30 with TRBJ2-1; tentative D call: TRBD2 (5 bases). Per germline, CDR1 GTSNPN and CDR2 SVGIG (reference sequence). This CDR3 has 15 residues. V lost 0 bases, J lost 6 bases, and 15 bases lay in between. The CDR3: CAWSVRVSVINEQFF. DNA of the CDR3: TGTGCCTGGAGTGTAAGGGTTAGCGTCATCAATGAGCAGTTCTTC.

V usage is TRBV28 and J usage is TRBJ2-4; no definite D call. The V gene's germline CDR1 is MDHEN and CDR2 SYDVKM. This CDR3 has 16 residues. Trimming removed 2 bases from V and 1 base from J, with 12 bases in between. CDR3 DNA: TGTGCCAGCAGTTTAAACCGGGCGTGGGCCAAAAACATTCAGTACTTC. Translated, it gives CASSLNRAWAKNIQYF.

The chain uses TRBV29-1 and TRBJ1-5; D not resolved. The CDR3 is made up of 12 amino acids. In germline, CDR1 is SQVTM, CDR2 ANQGSEA. V was pared by 4 bases and J by 9 bases, with 13 bases between. The CDR3, as DNA: TGCAGCGTTGGTGACGGCACGGGGCCCCAGCATTTT. This codes for CSVGDGTGPQHF.

The chain is built from TRBV5-1 and TRBJ2-7, with D perhaps TRBD2 (5 bases). Per the germline V gene, CDR1 is SGHRS and CDR2 is YFSETQ. V shed 4 bases and J shed 4 bases, with 6 bases lying between them. CDR3 length: 11 residues. The CDR3 reads CASSGEYEQYF. The DNA for the CDR3 is TGCGCCAGCAGCGGGGAGTACGAGCAGTACTTC.

The chain is built from TRBV9 and TRBJ2-7; D is unresolved. Germline loops: CDR1 SGDLS, CDR2 YYNGEE. The CDR3 runs 14 residues. Deletions cut 3 bases from V and 0 bases from J, with 10 bases between. CDR3 in amino acids: CASSEDPHSYEQYF. DNA for the CDR3: TGTGCCAGCAGCGAGGACCCACACTCCTACGAGCAGTACTTC.

A few counts support this clone. The chain uses TRBV29-1 and TRBJ2-7; 10 bases align to TRBD1. Germline CDR1 is SQVTM and CDR2 is ANQGSEA. The J segment lost 5 bases and the V segment lost 4 bases, leaving 8 bases of the junction unmatched. The CDR3 length is 14 residues. This CDR3 reads CSVGLWDRGDEQYF. The CDR3 nucleotides read TGCAGCGTTGGTTTATGGGACAGGGGCGACGAGCAGTACTTC.

The gene calls are TRBV5-1 and TRBJ2-1; 8 nucleotides match TRBD2. The ends lost 0 bases at V and 0 bases at J; junction bases unmatched: 5. The CDR3 runs to 17 residues. Germline values: CDR1 SGHRS, CDR2 YFSETQ. This CDR3 reads CASSLGQRELSYNEQFF. The CDR3, as DNA: TGCGCCAGCAGCTTGGGGCAGCGGGAGCTCTCCTACAATGAGCAGTTCTTC.

J is TRBJ2-7 and V is TRBV29-1; 11 positions agree with TRBD2. This CDR3 comprises 15 residues. Trimming took 7 bases from V and 5 from J; bases not matched to a gene: 13. CDR1 is SQVTM, CDR2 ANQGSEA, per germline. CDR3: CSATLAGGAINEQYF. The CDR3 DNA follows: TGCAGCGCTACCCTAGCGGGAGGTGCAATTAACGAGCAGTACTTC.

The rearrangement joins TRBV29-1 to TRBJ1-4; unclear D gene. This CDR3 is built from 13 residues. Germline V gives CDR1 SQVTM, CDR2 ANQGSEA. Trimming cost V 5 bases and J 4 bases, with 11 bases left between them. In DNA, the CDR3 is TGCAGCGTTTTCCAAGGTTTTAATGAAAAACTGTTTTTT. Amino acid sequence: CSVFQGFNEKLFF.

This clone was observed a handful of times. This chain uses TRBV13 with TRBJ2-7; TRBD2 matches 8 bases. J gave up 2 bases and V 0 bases, and 0 bases lay outside the gene matches. Looked up from germline, CDR1 is PRHDT and CDR2 is FYEKMQ (reference sequence). This CDR3 region has 14 residues. CDR3 DNA sequence: TGTGCCAGCAGCTTAGGCGGGAGGGCCTACGAGCAGTACTTC. It yields the protein CASSLGGRAYEQYF.

This clone has just a few counts. DNA of the CDR3: TGCGCCAGCAGCGGAGGCGGGACTAGCAATCGAGGGGAGCAGTTCTTC. Translating gives CASSGGGTSNRGEQFF. The chain employs TRBV5-1 and TRBJ2-1, with 9 bases fitting TRBD2. CDR3 length: 16 amino acids. J was trimmed by 10 bases and V by 4 bases; bases with no gene match: 15. Germline-derived CDR1 and CDR2 are SGHRS and YFSETQ.

V is TRBV25-1 and J is TRBJ2-7, with TRBD2 identical over 7 bases. Germline V gives CDR1 MGHDK, CDR2 SYGVNS. The CDR3 covers 15 residues. J gave up 2 bases and V 1 base, and 5 bases lay outside the gene matches. For the CDR3, the DNA is TGTGCCAGCAGTGAATTGGGGAGGGACCCCTACGAGCAGTACTTC. Translation: CASSELGRDPYEQYF.

This clone showed up just a few times. J is TRBJ1-5 and V is TRBV29-1; the match to TRBD1 covers 9 bases. The J segment lost 3 bases and the V segment lost 4 bases, leaving 1 base of the junction unmatched. CDR3 size: 13 residues. The germline gives CDR1 SQVTM, CDR2 ANQGSEA. In DNA, the CDR3 is TGCAGCGTTGGGACAGGGGTCAATCAGCCCCAGCATTTT. This codes for CSVGTGVNQPQHF.

CDR3 DNA: TGTGCCAGCAGTTTCCTAATCGGGACAGCTTCCTACGAGCAGTACTTC. Its translation is CASSFLIGTASYEQYF. The chain is built from TRBV27 and TRBJ2-7, with TRBD1 matching 7 bases. J lost 1 base, V lost 3 bases, and 9 bases had no gene match. The CDR3 contains 16 residues. The germline V gene has CDR1 MNHEY and CDR2 SMNVEV (reference sequence).

V is TRBV11-2 and J is TRBJ2-7; 9 bases match TRBD2. The CDR3 length is 13 residues. The V segment lost 5 bases and the J segment 6 bases; nucleotides outside the gene matches: 5. In germline, CDR1 is SGHAT, CDR2 FQNNGV. CDR3 amino acids: CASSPGTSREQYF. For the CDR3, the DNA is TGTGCCAGCAGCCCGGGGACTAGCCGCGAGCAGTACTTC.

In its sample, this clone was seen a few times. The rearrangement uses TRBV7-9 and TRBJ2-5; D possibly corresponds to TRBD1 (5 bases). In germline, CDR1 is SEHNR, CDR2 FQNEAQ (reference sequence). Trimming shortened V by 2 bases and J by 7 bases, and 11 bases separated the two germline ends. The CDR3 loop spans 13 amino acids. The CDR3 DNA reads TGTGCCAGCAGCTTACGCAGGGTGGGGACCCAGTACTTC. Translated: CASSLRRVGTQYF.